Listed here are 21 T cell receptor beta chains from one sample, sequenced in a study of blood T cell repertoires in COVID-19. Produced via immunoSEQ multiplex PCR; TCRdb's table is partial and in-frame only. The table lists about 300,000 clones, around 89% of them singletons. The sequencing sample was made of peripheral blood. The source is a woman in her thirties who had recovered from COVID-19.

The chain combines TRBV5-1 with TRBJ2-1, with D possibly being TRBD2 (5 bases). Between the trimmed V and J ends, which lost 5 bases and 9 bases, there was a span of 9 bases. The V gene's germline CDR1 is SGHRS and CDR2 YFSETQ. The length of the CDR3 is 11 residues. CDR3 nucleotides: TGCGCCAGCAGGGCGGGCGGTGAGCAGTTCTTC. This translates into CASRAGGEQFF.

The gene calls are TRBV18 and TRBJ2-3, with 9 bases identical to TRBD2. There are 17 residues in the CDR3. The junction had 17 bases not matched to a gene; V was cut back by 3 bases and J by 10 bases. CDR1 is KGHSH, CDR2 LQKENI, per germline. The CDR3 here is CASSPFGLAGAPGAQYF. CDR3 DNA: TGTGCCAGCTCACCTTTTGGGTTAGCGGGGGCTCCCGGTGCGCAGTATTTT. Combining the CDR3 with reference TRBV18 and TRBJ2-3 gives the whole variable domain NAGVMQNPRHLVRRRGQEARLRCSPMKGHSHVYWYRQLPEEGLKFMVYLQKENIIDESGMPKERFSAEFPKEGPSILRIQQVVRGDSAAYFCASSPFGLAGAPGAQYFGPGTRLTVL.

The chain has TRBV28 and TRBJ1-6, with TRBD1 identical over 8 bases. After removal of 6 bases from V and 6 bases from J, the junction contained 7 bases not matched to a gene. This CDR3 has 15 residues. CDR1 and CDR2 from the germline V gene are MDHEN and SYDVKM. The DNA of the CDR3 is TGTGCCAGCAGCGACAGGGGCCAGGGTAATTCACCCCTCCACTTT. This gives the protein CASSDRGQGNSPLHF.

This clone was counted only a few times. The V and J genes are TRBV9 and TRBJ1-1, with D perhaps matching TRBD1 (5 bases). The germline V gene encodes CDR1 SGDLS and CDR2 YYNGEE. This CDR3 contains 15 residues. The V end was cut by 4 bases, the J end by 3 bases, with 16 bases between. The CDR3 spells CASSPRGLVDTEAFF. The CDR3, as DNA: TGTGCCAGCAGCCCCCGGGGGTTGGTAGACACTGAAGCTTTCTTT.

The chain recombines TRBV19 with TRBJ2-2; 7 bases agree with TRBD1. There are 14 residues in the CDR3. V was pared by 5 bases and J by 6 bases, with 6 bases of the junction left unmatched. Germline CDR1 is LNHDA and CDR2 is SQIVND (reference sequence). The CDR3 bases are TGTGCCAGTAGTTTGACAGGGAGCGCCGGGGAGCTGTTTTTT. Its protein product is CASSLTGSAGELFF.

The chain combines TRBV4-1 with TRBJ1-3; D gene uncertain. This CDR3 region has 16 residues. V lost 1 base and J lost 4, with 14 bases in between. Germline CDR1 MGHRA, CDR2 YSYEKL. The CDR3 reads CASSQGATTSGNTIYF. The CDR3 coding sequence is TGCGCCAGCAGCCAAGGGGCGACGACGTCGGGAAACACCATATATTTT.

This clone was seen once. The genes are TRBV18 and TRBJ1-1, with D uncertain. The CDR3 is made up of 13 amino acids. CDR1 and CDR2 (germline): KGHSH, LQKENI. Trimming stripped 0 bases from V and 10 bases from J, with 12 bases between. The CDR3 DNA reads as TGTGCCAGCTCACCACCGCAACCCACGGGAGCTTTCTTT. Amino acids: CASSPPQPTGAFF.

There are a few counts of this clone. V gene TRBV29-1 combines with J gene TRBJ1-2, with D maybe TRBD1 (5 bases). V lost 4 bases to trimming and J lost 7 bases, with 10 bases between them. The CDR3 is 11 amino acids. Germline V gene lookup returns CDR1 SQVTM and CDR2 ANQGSEA. The DNA for the CDR3 is TGCAGCGTTGTAACGGGGGGTGGCTACACCTTC. Translated: CSVVTGGGYTF.

The V call is TRBV29-1, the J call TRBJ1-1; D ambiguous. V was pared by 7 bases and J by 11 bases, with 14 bases between. CDR1 SQVTM and CDR2 ANQGSEA come from the germline V gene. CDR3 size: 10 residues. This CDR3 is CSAETYSAFF. The DNA of the CDR3 is TGCAGCGCCGAAACCTACTCGGCTTTCTTT.

The gene calls are TRBV5-4 and TRBJ2-1, with a weak D call TRBD2 (6 bases). CDR1 is SGHNT, CDR2 YYREEE, per germline (reference sequence). This CDR3 spans 16 amino acids. V was trimmed by 5 bases and J by 4 bases, leaving 19 bases between them. This CDR3 reads CASSPEPTAGYNEQFF. In DNA, the CDR3 is TGTGCCAGCAGTCCGGAGCCTACCGCGGGATACAATGAGCAGTTCTTC. The whole variable domain, filled in from reference TRBV5-4 and TRBJ2-1, reads ETGVTQSPTHLIKTRGQQVTLRCSSQSGHNTVSWYQQALGQGPQFIFQYYREEENGRGNFPPRFSGLQFPNYSSELNVNALELDDSALYLCASSPEPTAGYNEQFFGPGTRLTVL.

This chain links TRBV19 with TRBJ1-2, with 8 bases aligning to TRBD1. The CDR3 is made up of 16 amino acids. V was clipped by 6 bases and J by 4 bases; unmatched bases: 13. Germline assignment: CDR1 LNHDA and CDR2 SQIVND (reference sequence). The CDR3 DNA reads TGTGCCAGTAGCCTCGAAAGGACAGGGAGAAGCTATGGCTACACCTTC. It codes for CASSLERTGRSYGYTF.

The chain carries TRBV5-6 and TRBJ2-7; the match to TRBD2 covers 13 bases. J lost 5 bases, V lost 4 bases, and 3 bases had no gene match. Germline V gives CDR1 SGHDT, CDR2 YYEEEE. CDR3 length equals 14 residues. This chain's CDR3 is CASSAGLAGDEQYF. CDR3 coding DNA: TGTGCCAGCAGCGCCGGACTAGCGGGGGACGAGCAGTACTTC.

The chain is built from TRBV25-1 and TRBJ2-7, with D possibly TRBD1 on 6 matching bases. Trimming removed 6 bases from V and 4 bases from J, with 10 bases in between. CDR1 is MGHDK, CDR2 SYGVNS, per germline. CDR3 length: 12 amino acids. This chain's CDR3 is CASRDSGYEQYF. CDR3 in DNA: TGTGCCAGCAGGGACAGCGGATACGAGCAGTACTTC.

CDR3 nucleotides: TGTGCCAGGGGAGGACAGGGCGCTTTCTATAATTCACCCCTCCACTTT. Its translation is CARGGQGAFYNSPLHF. The chain links TRBV2 to TRBJ1-6; 8 bases agree with TRBD1. V was pared by 9 bases and J by 3 bases, with 10 bases of the junction left unmatched. CDR1 SNHLY and CDR2 FYNNEI come from the germline V gene. There are 16 residues in the CDR3.

The chain employs TRBV5-6 and TRBJ2-1, with D perhaps TRBD1 (6 bases). Germline values: CDR1 SGHDT, CDR2 YYEEEE. This CDR3 spans 14 amino acids. V lost 2 bases and J 5 bases, leaving 11 bases between the germline ends. The DNA for the CDR3 is TGTGCCAGCAGCTTTACAGGGTCTCACAATGAGCAGTTCTTC. It codes for CASSFTGSHNEQFF.

V and J are TRBV6-5 and TRBJ2-1; 8 nucleotides align to TRBD1. J was trimmed by 4 bases and V by 0 bases; bases with no gene match: 5. The CDR3 sequence is 16 residues long. From germline, CDR1 is MNHEY and CDR2 SVGAGI. The CDR3 region is CASSYSSRGRYNEQFF. As DNA, the CDR3 is TGTGCCAGCAGTTACTCGTCCAGGGGGCGTTACAATGAGCAGTTCTTC.

The V call is TRBV30, the J call TRBJ1-6; D is possibly TRBD1 (5 bases). Germline V gene data show CDR1 as GTSNPN and CDR2 as SVGIG (reference sequence). CDR3 size: 14 residues. V lost 4 bases and J lost 0, with 7 bases in between. The CDR3 nucleotides read TGTGCCTGGAATCAGGGCTCCTATAATTCACCCCTCCACTTT. Translated, it gives CAWNQGSYNSPLHF.

V and J are TRBV5-1 and TRBJ2-3; 11 nucleotides line up with TRBD2. This CDR3 is 16 amino acids long. V lost 4 bases, J lost 2 bases, and 6 bases stayed unmatched. Per germline, CDR1 SGHRS and CDR2 YFSETQ. The CDR3 protein is CASSPTSGVYTDTQYF. The DNA of the CDR3 is TGCGCCAGCAGCCCGACTAGCGGGGTATACACAGATACGCAGTATTTT. Variable domain in full (rest from reference TRBV5-1 and TRBJ2-3): KAGVTQTPRYLIKTRGQQVTLSCSPISGHRSVSWYQQTPGQGLQFLFEYFSETQRNKGNFPGRFSGRQFSNSRSEMNVSTLELGDSALYLCASSPTSGVYTDTQYFGPGTRLTVL.

The chain recombines TRBV5-1 with TRBJ2-5; 8 positions agree with TRBD2. CDR1 is SGHRS and CDR2 is YFSETQ in the germline V gene. The CDR3 loop spans 15 amino acids. Trimming took 5 bases from V and 5 from J; bases not matched to a gene: 11. The CDR3 DNA is TGCGCCAGCAGAGAAACGGCGGGGGGAGGTGAGACCCAGTACTTC. As protein: CASRETAGGGETQYF. Complete variable domain (other parts from reference TRBV5-1 and TRBJ2-5): KAGVTQTPRYLIKTRGQQVTLSCSPISGHRSVSWYQQTPGQGLQFLFEYFSETQRNKGNFPGRFSGRQFSNSRSEMNVSTLELGDSALYLCASRETAGGGETQYFGPGTRLLVL.

This rearrangement joins TRBV12-3 or TRBV12-4 to TRBJ2-7; 8 positions match TRBD1. Germline trimming cut 6 bases from V and 3 bases from J; bases unmatched to any gene: 4. CDR3 size: 13 residues. The CDR3 DNA reads TGTGCCAGCAGGAGACAGGGGTTCTACGAGCAGTACTTC. Its protein product is CASRRQGFYEQYF.

The J gene is TRBJ1-5, the V gene TRBV2; TRBD1 is a possible D gene (6 bases). V was shortened by 6 bases and J by 2 bases, with 17 bases between the two germline ends. Germline values: CDR1 SNHLY, CDR2 FYNNEI. CDR3 length: 16 residues. CDR3 sequence (DNA): TGTGCCAGCAGCCAGGACAGAAGATACGGCAATCAGCCCCAGCATTTT. This gives the protein CASSQDRRYGNQPQHF.